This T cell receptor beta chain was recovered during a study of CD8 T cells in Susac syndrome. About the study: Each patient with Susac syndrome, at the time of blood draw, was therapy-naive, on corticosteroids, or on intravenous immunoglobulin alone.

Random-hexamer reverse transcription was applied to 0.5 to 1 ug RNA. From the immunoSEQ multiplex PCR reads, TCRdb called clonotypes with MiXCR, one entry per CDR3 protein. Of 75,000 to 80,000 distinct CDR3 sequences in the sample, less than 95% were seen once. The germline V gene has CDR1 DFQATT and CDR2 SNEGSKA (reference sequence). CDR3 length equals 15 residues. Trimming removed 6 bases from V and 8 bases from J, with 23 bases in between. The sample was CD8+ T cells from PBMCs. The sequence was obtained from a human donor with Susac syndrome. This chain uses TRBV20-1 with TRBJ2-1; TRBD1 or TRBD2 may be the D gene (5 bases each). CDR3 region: CSANRLGPHGDEQFF. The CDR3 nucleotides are TGCAGTGCCAATAGGCTGGGACCCCATGGCGATGAGCAGTTCTTC.